A single sample gave rise to the 27 T cell receptor beta chains below, sequenced in a study of blood T cell repertoires in COVID-19 (dated by TCRdb to about 2020). Libraries were made using the immunoSEQ multiplex PCR assay. TCRdb provides this immuneACCESS table in a form limited to in-frame rearrangements. Some clones are lacking; in checked studies, under half of them reflect an unresolved V gene, and why the rest are absent is not known. The sample has roughly 88,000 clones on record, 80% of them singletons. The ten biggest clones cover around a sixth of the sample. Sequenced material: peripheral blood. The receptor source for this set is a woman of 80 years or more with active or convalescent COVID-19.

J is TRBJ2-1 and V is TRBV5-1, with 9 positions matching TRBD2. Germline CDR1 and CDR2: SGHRS and YFSETQ. V was clipped by 3 bases and J by 2 bases; unmatched bases: 6. This CDR3 comprises 16 residues. This CDR3 is CASSSLSGGPYNEQFF. CDR3 nucleotides: TGCGCCAGCAGCTCCCTTAGCGGGGGCCCCTACAATGAGCAGTTCTTC. Together with reference TRBV5-1 and TRBJ2-1, the CDR3 gives the full variable domain: KAGVTQTPRYLIKTRGQQVTLSCSPISGHRSVSWYQQTPGQGLQFLFEYFSETQRNKGNFPGRFSGRQFSNSRSEMNVSTLELGDSALYLCASSSLSGGPYNEQFFGPGTRLTVL.

J is TRBJ2-2 and V is TRBV28; 8 bases are a match to TRBD2. The CDR3 contains 15 residues. CDR1 is MDHEN, CDR2 SYDVKM, per germline. V was pared by 5 bases and J by 5 bases, with 7 bases of the junction left unmatched. CDR3 bases: TGTGCCAGCAGTCCCGGGGGGGGGCAAACCGGGGAGCTGTTTTTT. Protein: CASSPGGGQTGELFF.

The chain employs TRBV14 and TRBJ2-3; 7 nucleotides match TRBD2. The CDR3 length is 19 residues. The germline CDR1 and CDR2 sequences are SGHDN and FVKESK. The V segment lost 6 bases and the J segment 8 bases; nucleotides outside the gene matches: 26. The CDR3 here is CASSPGDYKGLSPITTQYF. CDR3 sequence (DNA): TGTGCCAGCAGTCCCGGGGACTATAAGGGACTAAGCCCCATTACTACGCAGTATTTT.

The chain employs TRBV30 and TRBJ2-5; 7 positions match TRBD2. The V gene's germline CDR1 is GTSNPN and CDR2 SVGIG (reference sequence). V dropped 0 bases and J dropped 1; count of bases not matched to a gene: 5. The CDR3 covers 15 residues. The CDR3 DNA is TGTGCCTGGAGTGTAGCAAGCGGGATCCAAGAGACCCAGTACTTC. Translating it yields CAWSVASGIQETQYF.

This clone turned up a few times. This CDR3 is CASSLVPDRDTDTQYF. The CDR3 DNA follows: TGTGCCAGCAGCTTAGTCCCGGACAGAGACACAGATACGCAGTATTTT. The chain recombines TRBV11-3 with TRBJ2-3, with D possibly TRBD1 on 6 matching bases. The length of the CDR3 is 16 residues. V was clipped by 1 base and J by 2 bases, with 13 bases between them. Germline CDR1 and CDR2: SGHNT and YENEEA.

This clone was observed a handful of times. The V call is TRBV10-2, the J call TRBJ2-7, with 8 bases that match TRBD2. This CDR3 is built from 15 residues. The V gene's germline CDR1 is WSHSY and CDR2 SAAADI. V was clipped by 6 bases and J by 1 base; unmatched bases: 8. The DNA of the CDR3 is TGCGCCAGCAGGCTCGGGAGGGCCTTGTCCTACGAGCAGTACTTC. Its protein product is CASRLGRALSYEQYF.

The chain uses TRBV7-2 and TRBJ2-5, with 9 bases lining up with TRBD2. V was clipped by 8 bases and J by 5 bases; unmatched bases: 9. From germline, CDR1 is SGHTA and CDR2 FQGNSA. The CDR3 is 14 residues long. As DNA, the CDR3 is TGTGCCAGCGGGCGGGAGGGCCGGAAGGAGACCCAGTACTTC. Its protein product is CASGREGRKETQYF.

There are a few counts of this clone. The chain recombines TRBV9 with TRBJ2-5; 7 nucleotides agree with TRBD2. CDR3 length equals 15 residues. V shed 0 bases and J 2 bases; nucleotides not matched to a gene: 4. Germline CDR1 SGDLS, CDR2 YYNGEE. The CDR3 region has the DNA TGTGCCAGCAGCGTAGGTGGTAGCGGGCAAGAGACCCAGTACTTC. Protein: CASSVGGSGQETQYF.

This clone appeared once. This sequence joins TRBV9 and TRBJ2-5; 8 bases line up with TRBD2. CDR1 is SGDLS and CDR2 is YYNGEE in the germline V gene. After removal of 1 base from V and 5 bases from J, the junction contained 7 bases not matched to a gene. The CDR3 spans 15 residues. The CDR3 coding sequence is TGTGCCAGCAGCGTATCGTCGGGGGGGCGGGAGACCCAGTACTTC. It codes for CASSVSSGGRETQYF.

This clone was observed a handful of times. V usage is TRBV4-3 and J usage is TRBJ2-5; possible D gene TRBD1, 5 bases. The CDR3 sequence is 18 residues long. The germline gives CDR1 LGHNA, CDR2 YSLEER. Trimming pared 0 bases from V and 5 bases from J, leaving 22 bases between. The CDR3 here is CASSQDFGAPLISETQYF. Written as DNA, the CDR3 is TGCGCCAGCAGCCAAGATTTTGGGGCACCTCTAATTTCCGAGACCCAGTACTTC.

V gene TRBV13 combines with J gene TRBJ2-3; 7 positions match TRBD1. The CDR3 has 17 residues. The ends lost 4 bases at V and 0 bases at J; junction bases unmatched: 10. In germline, CDR1 is PRHDT, CDR2 FYEKMQ (reference sequence). CDR3 bases: TGTGCCAGCAGCTCCTATACAGGGGTTGGGAGCACAGATACGCAGTATTTT. This sequence encodes CASSSYTGVGSTDTQYF.

The chain combines TRBV15 with TRBJ2-1; 12 nucleotides agree with TRBD1. The CDR3 runs to 15 residues. Germline values: CDR1 LNHNV, CDR2 YYDKDF (reference sequence). V dropped 4 bases and J dropped 7; count of bases not matched to a gene: 5. The CDR3 DNA follows: TGTGCCACCAGCATGGGACAGGGGGCGGATAATGAGCAGTTCTTC. Its translation is CATSMGQGADNEQFF.

The chain uses TRBV6-5 and TRBJ2-7, with TRBD1 matching over 8 bases. The V gene end was trimmed by 3 bases and the J gene end by 0 bases; junction bases not matched to a gene: 7. This CDR3 contains 16 residues. Germline CDR1 is MNHEY and CDR2 is SVGAGI. This CDR3 is CASSYGRTGHSYEQYF. CDR3 nucleotides: TGTGCCAGCAGTTATGGGCGGACAGGGCACTCCTACGAGCAGTACTTC.

This clone appeared once. The chain has TRBV7-2 and TRBJ2-7; 10 bases line up with TRBD2. After removal of 2 bases from V and 4 bases from J, the junction contained 8 bases not matched to a gene. Germline CDR1 reads SGHTA; CDR2 reads FQGNSA. There are 16 residues in the CDR3. Here the CDR3 DNA reads TGTGCCAGCAGCTTAAACACGGGTAGCGGGAGGTACGAGCAGTACTTC. Translating it yields CASSLNTGSGRYEQYF.

The chain recombines TRBV7-3 with TRBJ1-2, with a possible D match to TRBD1 (5 bases). Germline loops: CDR1 SGHTA, CDR2 FQGTGA. V lost 5 bases, J lost 4 bases, and 11 bases lay in between. This CDR3 has 13 amino acids. CDR3 nucleotides: TGTGCCAGCAGCCCCACAGGCACCTATGGCTACACCTTC. This gives the protein CASSPTGTYGYTF.

The chain uses TRBV7-2 and TRBJ1-2; 7 bases are a match to TRBD1. The CDR3 loop spans 13 amino acids. Germline CDR1 SGHTA, CDR2 FQGNSA. J was trimmed by 11 bases and V by 5 bases; bases with no gene match: 11. DNA of the CDR3: TGTGCCAGCAGCCTCGGGACAGCGGGGGATTACACCTTC. Amino acid sequence: CASSLGTAGDYTF. The whole variable domain, filled in from reference TRBV7-2 and TRBJ1-2, reads GAGVSQSPSNKVTEKGKDVELRCDPISGHTALYWYRQSLGQGLEFLIYFQGNSAPDKSGLPSDRFSAERTGGSVSTLTIQRTQQEDSAVYLCASSLGTAGDYTFGSGTRLTVV.

CDR3 residues: CASSPTGTNSGNTIYF. The CDR3 coding sequence is TGTGCCAGTAGTCCGACAGGGACGAACTCTGGAAACACCATATATTTT. The chain employs TRBV19 and TRBJ1-3; 7 nucleotides agree with TRBD1. The J segment lost 0 bases and the V segment lost 5 bases, leaving 7 bases of the junction unmatched. This CDR3 contains 16 residues. CDR1 and CDR2 from the germline V gene are LNHDA and SQIVND (reference sequence).

This rearrangement joins TRBV27 to TRBJ2-1, with a tentative D call TRBD1 (5 bases). CDR3 size: 13 residues. Germline assignment: CDR1 MNHEY and CDR2 SMNVEV (reference sequence). Trimming pared 3 bases from V and 5 bases from J, leaving 8 bases between. In nucleotides, the CDR3 is TGTGCCAGCAGTTTGGGGCTCAACAATGAGCAGTTCTTC. Its protein is CASSLGLNNEQFF.

About this clone: Other nucleotide sequences in the sample specify the same CDR3. The chain uses TRBV9 and TRBJ2-1, with 7 bases fitting TRBD2. Germline CDR1 reads SGDLS; CDR2 reads YYNGEE. The V segment lost 0 bases and the J segment 0 bases; nucleotides outside the gene matches: 0. The CDR3 totals 15 residues. The CDR3 coding sequence is TGTGCCAGCAGCGTAGCGGGGGGCTCCTACAATGAGCAGTTCTTC. Protein: CASSVAGGSYNEQFF.

CDR3 nucleotides: TGTGCCAGCAGCTTAGTTGGACAGCCTGTAATGCCCCTCCACTTT. Translating gives CASSLVGQPVMPLHF. The chain links TRBV7-9 to TRBJ1-6, with a weak D call TRBD1 (6 bases). This CDR3 contains 15 residues. Per the germline V gene, CDR1 is SEHNR and CDR2 is FQNEAQ (reference sequence). Deletions cut 1 base from V and 13 bases from J, with 17 bases between.

V gene TRBV3-1 (or the pseudogene TRBV3-2) combines with J gene TRBJ2-2, with 9 bases fitting TRBD1. With V trimmed by 3 bases and J by 1 base, 6 bases remained unmatched. Germline CDR1 and CDR2: LGHDT and YNNKEL (reference sequence). The CDR3 sequence is 17 residues long. CDR3 nucleotide sequence: TGTGCCAGCAGCCATCGGCCGGGACAGGGGAACACCGGGGAGCTGTTTTTT. Encoded protein: CASSHRPGQGNTGELFF.

The chain carries TRBV3-1 (or the pseudogene TRBV3-2) and TRBJ2-7, with D perhaps TRBD2 (6 bases). The V and J ends lost 5 bases and 9 bases respectively, with 11 bases between them. This CDR3 spans 11 amino acids. Germline V lookup: CDR1 LGHDT, CDR2 YNNKEL (reference sequence). The CDR3 DNA reads TGTGCCAGCAGCGGGGGGAGAGGGCAGTACTTC. It yields the protein CASSGGRGQYF.

This rearrangement joins TRBV2 to TRBJ2-3; 8 bases agree with TRBD2. Trimming took 4 bases from V and 6 from J; bases not matched to a gene: 6. Germline CDR1 reads SNHLY; CDR2 reads FYNNEI. This CDR3 has 14 residues. As DNA, the CDR3 is TGTGCCAGCAGTGTGCAACGGGGGGGGGATACGCAGTATTTT. Amino acid sequence: CASSVQRGGDTQYF.

This chain connects TRBV7-2 to TRBJ2-2; 10 nucleotides agree with TRBD1. J lost 0 bases, V lost 5 bases, and 9 bases had no gene match. Germline CDR1 and CDR2: SGHTA and FQGNSA. The CDR3 covers 18 residues. CDR3 coding DNA: TGTGCCAGCAGCCTACGGACAGGGGGGGAGACGAACACCGGGGAGCTGTTTTTT. This translates into CASSLRTGGETNTGELFF.

As to this clone: Other nucleotide sequences in the sample specify the same CDR3. The chain links TRBV5-4 to TRBJ2-7; 12 nucleotides line up with TRBD2. The germline V gene encodes CDR1 SGHNT and CDR2 YYREEE (reference sequence). The CDR3 sequence is 15 residues long. With V trimmed by 0 bases and J by 4 bases, 2 bases remained unmatched. CDR3 nucleotide sequence: TGTGCCAGCAGCTTGGGGACTAGCGGGATTTACGAGCAGTACTTC. Its protein product is CASSLGTSGIYEQYF. Combining the CDR3 with reference TRBV5-4 and TRBJ2-7 gives the whole variable domain ETGVTQSPTHLIKTRGQQVTLRCSSQSGHNTVSWYQQALGQGPQFIFQYYREEENGRGNFPPRFSGLQFPNYSSELNVNALELDDSALYLCASSLGTSGIYEQYFGPGTRLTVT.

The chain combines TRBV5-1 with TRBJ2-5, with D hard to call. The CDR3 is 14 residues long. The germline V gene has CDR1 SGHRS and CDR2 YFSETQ. V lost 0 bases, J lost 5 bases, and 11 bases lay in between. The CDR3 reads CASSLDGEEETQYF. DNA of the CDR3: TGCGCCAGCAGCTTGGACGGTGAGGAGGAGACCCAGTACTTC.

The chain uses TRBV7-9 and TRBJ2-2; weak D call: TRBD1 (6 bases). The CDR3 has 13 amino acids. CDR1 and CDR2 (germline): SEHNR, FQNEAQ (reference sequence). V was pared by 5 bases and J by 6 bases, with 10 bases between. This CDR3 reads CASSRDRSGELFF. In DNA form, the CDR3 reads TGTGCCAGCAGCCGAGACAGGTCCGGGGAGCTGTTTTTT.